The sequence of this T cell receptor beta chain was determined in a study of blood T cells in healthy people across ages. Overall study findings and caveats: In long-lived donors, naive CD4+ cell counts and diversity exceeded those of aged donors. Conclusively comparing naive with antigen-experienced cells was impossible with unsorted PBMCs.

A second PCR of about 6 to 12 cycles used a sample-barcoded 5' primer and a J-beta primer mix. TCRdb recomputed calls from the 5' RACE reads with MiXCR, one row per CDR3 protein. This sample yields roughly 1.9 million distinct CDR3 sequences, of which more than 35% are seen a single time; 20% to 25% belongs to the top ten. Germline CDR1 reads GTSNPN; CDR2 reads SVGIG (reference sequence). The CDR3 is 14 residues long. V lost 1 base to trimming and J lost 5 bases; unmatched junction nucleotides: 2. Around 10 milliliters of peripheral blood were drawn from each donor. There were at least 5 micrograms of total RNA extracted from every sample. With regard to this clonotype: What it binds is unknown.

The chain carries TRBV30 and TRBJ1-5; 10 nucleotides match TRBD1. Sequencing used blood. The TCR originated in a human donor in good health. The CDR3 is CAWSAGQGHQPQHF. CDR3 nucleotides: TGTGCCTGGAGTGCGGGACAGGGGCATCAGCCCCAGCATTTT.